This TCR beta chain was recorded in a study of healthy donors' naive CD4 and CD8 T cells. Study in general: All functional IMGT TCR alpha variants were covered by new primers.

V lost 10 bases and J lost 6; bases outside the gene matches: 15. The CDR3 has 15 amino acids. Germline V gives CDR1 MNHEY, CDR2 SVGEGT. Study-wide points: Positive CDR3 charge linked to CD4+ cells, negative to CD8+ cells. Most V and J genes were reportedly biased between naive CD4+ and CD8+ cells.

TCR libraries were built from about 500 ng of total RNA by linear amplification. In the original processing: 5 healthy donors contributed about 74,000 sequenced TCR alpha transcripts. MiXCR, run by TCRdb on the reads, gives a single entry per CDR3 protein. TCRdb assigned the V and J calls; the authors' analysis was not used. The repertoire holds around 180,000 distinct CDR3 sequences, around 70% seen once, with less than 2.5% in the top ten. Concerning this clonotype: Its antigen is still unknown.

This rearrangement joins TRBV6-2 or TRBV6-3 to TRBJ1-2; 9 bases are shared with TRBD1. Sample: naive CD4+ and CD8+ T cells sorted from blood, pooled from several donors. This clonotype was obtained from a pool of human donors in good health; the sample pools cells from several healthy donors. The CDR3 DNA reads TGTGCCACCATCACCGGGACAGGGAGGACTAATGGCTACACCTTC. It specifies CATITGTGRTNGYTF.